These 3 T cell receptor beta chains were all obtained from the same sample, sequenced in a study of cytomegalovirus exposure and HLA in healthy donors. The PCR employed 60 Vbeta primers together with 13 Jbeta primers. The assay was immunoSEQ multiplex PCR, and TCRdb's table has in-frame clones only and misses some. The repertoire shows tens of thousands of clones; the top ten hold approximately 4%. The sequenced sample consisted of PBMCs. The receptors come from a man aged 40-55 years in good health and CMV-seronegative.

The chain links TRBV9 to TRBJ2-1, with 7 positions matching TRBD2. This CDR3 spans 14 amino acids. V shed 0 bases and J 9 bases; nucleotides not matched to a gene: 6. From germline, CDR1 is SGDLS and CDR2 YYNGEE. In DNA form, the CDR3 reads TGTGCCAGCAGCGTAGGACCGGGAGGCGCTGAGCAGTTCTTC. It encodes CASSVGPGGAEQFF.

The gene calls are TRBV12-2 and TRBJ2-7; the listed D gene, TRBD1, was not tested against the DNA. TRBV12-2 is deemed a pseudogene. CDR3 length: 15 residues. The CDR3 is CASRLKGQGSYEQYF. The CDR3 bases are TGTGCAAGTCGCTTAAAGGGTCAGGGCTCCTACGAGCAGTACTTC.

CDR3 DNA: TGCGCCAGCAGCCAAGATTGGGCGAGTGATCAGCCCCAGCATTTT. It codes for CASSQDWASDQPQHF. This chain uses TRBV4-3 with TRBJ1-5; D remains unclear. This CDR3 spans 15 amino acids. V dropped 0 bases and J dropped 5 bases, with 11 bases sitting between them. Germline V gene data show CDR1 as LGHNA and CDR2 as YSLEER.